This is a list of T cell receptor beta chains from one sample in a study of cytomegalovirus exposure and HLA in healthy donors. Method: immunoSEQ multiplex PCR; TCRdb's copy keeps in-frame clones and lacks some. In the table there are under 200,000 clones, 75% to 85% of which are singletons. Sequenced sample: PBMCs. The receptors were gathered from a woman aged 18-29 years in good health and CMV-seropositive. The CDR3 runs from the conserved cysteine through the conserved F or W.

v_gene | CDR3aa
TRBV20-1 | CSARAETQYF
TRBV2 | CASSESGVRDTQYF
TRBV29-1 | CSVAADNQPQHF
TRBV5-8 | CASSLPTEETQYF
TRBV27 | CASSLHGAGTDYYGYTF
TRBV4-3 | CASSRGTGSSDEQFF
TRBV27 | CASSFTGTYEQYF
TRBV5-1 | CASSLDPGQNTEAFF
TRBV5-1 | CASSSGGPGELFF
TRBV10-3 | CAISERAKNIQYF
TRBV27 | CASSLREPGVSEQYF